One and the same sample provided the 25 T cell receptor beta chains below, sequenced in a study of shared clonotypes between healthy human individuals. Using immunoSEQ multiplex PCR, the repertoire was profiled, and TCRdb retains in-frame clones only, with some absent. The data show over 2 million clones, about 95% seen once. Positively selected for CCR7, the CD45RO-negative cells used as naive CD8 cells excluded terminally differentiated effector memory CD45RA+ cells. Sequenced material: naive CD8+ T cells sorted from blood. These receptors were collected from a man aged 18-30 years in good health.

The chain is built from TRBV29-1 and TRBJ2-7, with D perhaps given as TRBD1 or TRBD2 (6 bases each). Trimming stripped 7 bases from V and 5 bases from J, with 18 bases between. The V gene's germline CDR1 is SQVTM and CDR2 ANQGSEA. The CDR3 is 13 residues long. CDR3 region: CSALRGGNDEQYF. The CDR3, as DNA: TGCAGCGCCCTCAGGGGCGGGAACGACGAGCAGTACTTC.

This clone was found once. The genes are TRBV27 and TRBJ2-7; D is possibly TRBD2 (5 bases). V lost 7 bases and J 2 bases, leaving 12 bases between the germline ends. Germline V gives CDR1 MNHEY, CDR2 SMNVEV (reference sequence). This CDR3 has 13 amino acids. CDR3 coding DNA: TGTGCCAGCATCGGCCTAGCCCCCTACGAGCAGTACTTC. It translates to CASIGLAPYEQYF.

The chain joins TRBV2 to TRBJ2-7, with D possibly matching TRBD1 (5 bases). CDR1 is SNHLY, CDR2 FYNNEI, per germline. With 5 bases removed from V and 0 bases from J, the gap between germline ends came to 14 bases. The CDR3 is made up of 15 amino acids. CDR3 sequence (DNA): TGTGCCAGCAGTTTCGGACACGGTAGCTCCTACGAGCAGTACTTC. Amino acids: CASSFGHGSSYEQYF.

This clone was seen just once. The same CDR3 is also encoded by other DNA sequences in this sample. The chain links TRBV19 to TRBJ1-2, with no clear D. V was clipped by 1 base and J by 2 bases, with 11 bases between them. The germline V gene encodes CDR1 LNHDA and CDR2 SQIVND (reference sequence). The CDR3 consists of 15 residues. The CDR3 here is CASSIVPGSNYGYTF. CDR3 DNA sequence: TGTGCCAGTAGTATAGTACCGGGGTCCAACTATGGCTACACCTTC.

The chain employs TRBV7-6 and TRBJ2-3, with D perhaps TRBD2 (7 bases). V was clipped by 1 base and J by 8 bases, with 13 bases between them. CDR1 and CDR2 from the germline V gene are SGHVS and FNYEAQ. This CDR3 spans 14 amino acids. CDR3 bases: TGTGCCAGCAGCTTAGAGGCAGGGGAGGGTACGCAGTATTTT. Encoded protein: CASSLEAGEGTQYF.

V is TRBV4-1 and J is TRBJ2-1, with D possibly being TRBD2 (7 bases). The V gene's germline CDR1 is MGHRA and CDR2 YSYEKL. The CDR3 extends over 17 amino acids. The V end lost 1 base, the J end lost 7 bases, and 20 bases lay between the germline ends. CDR3 coding DNA: TGCGCCAGCAGCCAAGTAGCTGTCGGGGGGCCCCCTAATGAGCAGTTCTTC. Translation gives CASSQVAVGGPPNEQFF.

The CDR3 region has the DNA TGTGCCAGCAGCTTCGGAACACCCGGGACTATGGAAGGCAATCAGCCCCAGCATTTT. Translated, it gives CASSFGTPGTMEGNQPQHF. V and J are TRBV7-2 and TRBJ1-5, with D possibly being TRBD1 (5 bases). Germline V lookup: CDR1 SGHTA, CDR2 FQGNSA. Trimming cost V 3 bases and J 2 bases, with 23 bases left between them. There are 19 residues in the CDR3. Full variable domain (remainder filled in from reference TRBV7-2 and TRBJ1-5): GAGVSQSPSNKVTEKGKDVELRCDPISGHTALYWYRQSLGQGLEFLIYFQGNSAPDKSGLPSDRFSAERTGGSVSTLTIQRTQQEDSAVYLCASSFGTPGTMEGNQPQHFGDGTRLSIL.

The chain joins TRBV30 to TRBJ2-7; 8 bases are a match to TRBD1. Per the germline V gene, CDR1 is GTSNPN and CDR2 is SVGIG (reference sequence). After removal of 2 bases from V and 0 bases from J, the junction contained 6 bases not matched to a gene. CDR3 length: 15 amino acids. CDR3 nucleotide sequence: TGTGCCTGGAGTACGGGACAGGATATCTCCTACGAGCAGTACTTC. Translation gives CAWSTGQDISYEQYF.

This clone was recorded only once. This chain joins TRBV10-3 and TRBJ2-5, with D possibly being TRBD1 (6 bases). The V and J ends lost 4 bases and 4 bases respectively, with 19 bases between them. The CDR3 is made up of 16 amino acids. Germline V gives CDR1 ENHRY, CDR2 SYGVKD. The CDR3 DNA reads as TGTGCCATCAGTGTGGAGGCAGGGGACCCTCGAGAGACCCAGTACTTC. Residues: CAISVEAGDPRETQYF.

V gene TRBV5-4 combines with J gene TRBJ2-1; TRBD2 aligns across 7 bases. The germline V gene has CDR1 SGHNT and CDR2 YYREEE (reference sequence). J was trimmed by 4 bases and V by 4 bases; bases with no gene match: 8. The CDR3 contains 15 residues. The CDR3: CASSHIGGSYNEQFF. CDR3 nucleotide sequence: TGTGCCAGCAGCCATATCGGGGGGTCATACAATGAGCAGTTCTTC.

This chain joins TRBV4-3 and TRBJ2-4, with 9 bases fitting TRBD1. Losses at the gene ends were 4 bases for V and 8 bases for J; bases not matched to a gene: 9. The CDR3 runs 15 residues. Per the germline V gene, CDR1 is LGHNA and CDR2 is YSLEER. CDR3 loop: CASSLTWTGADIQYF. The CDR3 DNA sequence: TGCGCCAGCAGCCTAACGTGGACAGGGGCGGACATTCAGTACTTC.

The chain employs TRBV11-2 and TRBJ2-2, with 10 bases identical to TRBD2. V was clipped by 4 bases and J by 4 bases; unmatched bases: 6. Germline CDR1 reads SGHAT; CDR2 reads FQNNGV. CDR3 size: 16 residues. Here the CDR3 reads CASSSIAGGPTGELFF. The CDR3 coding sequence is TGTGCCAGCAGCTCCATAGCGGGGGGCCCCACCGGGGAGCTGTTTTTT.

Here the CDR3 reads CASSYLNDLNTEAFF. For the CDR3, the DNA is TGTGCCAGCAGTTACCTCAATGACTTGAACACTGAAGCTTTCTTT. The chain has TRBV6-5 and TRBJ1-1; no reliable D call. V was shortened by 2 bases and J by 0 bases, with 10 bases between the two germline ends. Looked up from germline, CDR1 is MNHEY and CDR2 is SVGAGI. This CDR3 spans 15 amino acids.

CDR3 amino acids: CASSPWTGSSYGYTF. CDR3 sequence (DNA): TGTGCCAGCAGTCCCTGGACAGGGAGCTCCTATGGCTACACCTTC. The gene calls are TRBV28 and TRBJ1-2; 8 nucleotides match TRBD1. V gave up 5 bases and J gave up 4 bases; unmatched junction bases: 9. CDR3 length: 15 amino acids. Germline lookup yields CDR1 MDHEN and CDR2 SYDVKM.

The genes are TRBV5-6 and TRBJ1-2; D is possibly TRBD1 (6 bases). The CDR3 has 16 residues. V lost 5 bases to trimming and J lost 5 bases, with 22 bases between them. Germline V gives CDR1 SGHDT, CDR2 YYEEEE. The CDR3 nucleotides are TGTGCCAGCAGGATAGGGGGAACGGGCCTGGATTATGGCTACACCTTC. Residues: CASRIGGTGLDYGYTF.

V gene TRBV14 combines with J gene TRBJ1-3, with D hard to call. The CDR3 is 16 residues long. CDR1 SGHDN and CDR2 FVKESK come from the germline V gene. Trimming removed 3 bases at V and 2 bases at J, with 14 bases between. The CDR3 bases are TGTGCCAGCAGCCACGGGCCTTCAGACACTGGAAACACCATATATTTT. Its translation: CASSHGPSDTGNTIYF.

Concerning this clone itself: Other DNA sequences of this sample code for an identical CDR3. V usage is TRBV10-1 and J usage is TRBJ2-2, with a possible D match to TRBD2 (6 bases). V gave up 2 bases and J gave up 3 bases, with 7 bases separating them. The CDR3 covers 14 residues. The germline V gene encodes CDR1 WNHNN and CDR2 SYGVQD (reference sequence). The DNA of the CDR3 is TGCGCCAGCAGTGAGACGGGGGACACCGGGGAGCTGTTTTTT. Translating gives CASSETGDTGELFF.

Comment on this clone: Other DNA sequences in this sample translate to the same CDR3. The chain carries TRBV27 and TRBJ2-7; D is unclear. Germline assignment: CDR1 MNHEY and CDR2 SMNVEV (reference sequence). This CDR3 region has 13 residues. V dropped 2 bases and J dropped 4 bases, with 9 bases sitting between them. CDR3 nucleotides: TGTGCCAGCAGTTTAAGTCGTAGTTACGAGCAGTACTTC. Translation gives CASSLSRSYEQYF.

This clone was observed a single time. The identical CDR3 is also encoded by other nucleotide sequences in the sample. This chain uses TRBV27 with TRBJ2-3; D may match TRBD1 or TRBD2 (6 bases each). Germline V lookup: CDR1 MNHEY, CDR2 SMNVEV (reference sequence). V dropped 5 bases and J dropped 3 bases, with 9 bases sitting between them. The CDR3 runs to 13 residues. The CDR3 DNA reads as TGTGCCAGCAGTCGAGGGGGGACAGATACGCAGTATTTT. This gives the protein CASSRGGTDTQYF.

The V call is TRBV4-3, the J call TRBJ1-1; D not certain. Germline V gene lookup returns CDR1 LGHNA and CDR2 YSLEER. The CDR3 extends over 14 amino acids. The V gene lost 3 bases and the J gene lost 1 base, with 9 bases spanning the gap. The CDR3 loop is CASSHIDSNTEAFF. The CDR3 nucleotides are TGCGCCAGCAGCCATATAGATTCGAACACTGAAGCTTTCTTT.

The J gene is TRBJ1-2, the V gene TRBV6-5; the match to TRBD1 covers 7 bases. Looked up from germline, CDR1 is MNHEY and CDR2 is SVGAGI. The V gene end was trimmed by 6 bases and the J gene end by 6 bases; junction bases not matched to a gene: 7. The CDR3 consists of 13 residues. CDR3 DNA sequence: TGTGCCAGCAGCCCTATGACAGGGCATGGCTACACCTTC. It codes for CASSPMTGHGYTF.

The chain employs TRBV27 and TRBJ2-4; possible D gene TRBD2, 7 bases. Germline loops: CDR1 MNHEY, CDR2 SMNVEV (reference sequence). V was shortened by 2 bases and J by 6 bases, with 14 bases between the two germline ends. The CDR3 loop spans 15 amino acids. DNA for the CDR3: TGTGCCAGCAGTTTAGGGGGCGGGAGTCCAAACATTCAGTACTTC. This encodes CASSLGGGSPNIQYF.

This clone was counted a single time. This sequence joins TRBV7-9 and TRBJ2-3; D call uncertain. Germline V gives CDR1 SEHNR, CDR2 FQNEAQ (reference sequence). The CDR3 runs to 12 residues. V shed 1 base and J shed 6 bases, with 5 bases lying between them. Written as DNA, the CDR3 is TGTGCCAGCAGCTTAGGAGACGATACGCAGTATTTT. Protein: CASSLGDDTQYF.

CDR3 residues: CASSLWIEGETQYF. The CDR3 DNA is TGTGCCAGCAGCTTATGGATTGAAGGAGAGACCCAGTACTTC. The chain recombines TRBV11-2 with TRBJ2-5, with unresolved D. The germline V gene encodes CDR1 SGHAT and CDR2 FQNNGV. V dropped 2 bases and J dropped 4 bases, with 11 bases sitting between them. The CDR3 sequence is 14 residues long. The full variable domain, in which reference TRBV11-2 and TRBJ2-5 provide the parts outside the CDR3, is EAGVAQSPRYKIIEKRQSVAFWCNPISGHATLYWYQQILGQGPKLLIQFQNNGVVDDSQLPKDRFSAERLKGVDSTLKIQPAKLEDSAVYLCASSLWIEGETQYFGPGTRLLVL.

The chain employs TRBV5-6 and TRBJ2-7, with 9 bases that match TRBD1. Germline V gene lookup returns CDR1 SGHDT and CDR2 YYEEEE. V was clipped by 1 base and J by 2 bases; unmatched bases: 4. CDR3 length: 15 amino acids. The CDR3: CASSLWNRGPYEQYF. For the CDR3, the DNA is TGTGCCAGCAGCTTGTGGAACAGGGGGCCCTACGAGCAGTACTTC.